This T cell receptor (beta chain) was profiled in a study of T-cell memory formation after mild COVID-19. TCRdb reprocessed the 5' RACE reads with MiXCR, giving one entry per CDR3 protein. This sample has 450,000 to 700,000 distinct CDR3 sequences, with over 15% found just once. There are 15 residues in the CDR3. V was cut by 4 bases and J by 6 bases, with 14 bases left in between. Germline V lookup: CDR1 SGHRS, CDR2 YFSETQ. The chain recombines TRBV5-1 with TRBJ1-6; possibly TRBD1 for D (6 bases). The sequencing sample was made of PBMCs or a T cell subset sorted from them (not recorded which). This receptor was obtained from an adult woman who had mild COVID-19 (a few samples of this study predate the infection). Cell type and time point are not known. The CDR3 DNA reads TGCGCCAGCAGCGACCGACAGGCTGGTAATTCACCCCTCCACTTT. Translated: CASSDRQAGNSPLHF. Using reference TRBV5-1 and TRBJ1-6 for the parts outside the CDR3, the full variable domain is KAGVTQTPRYLIKTRGQQVTLSCSPISGHRSVSWYQQTPGQGLQFLFEYFSETQRNKGNFPGRFSGRQFSNSRSEMNVSTLELGDSALYLCASSDRQAGNSPLHFGNGTRLTVT.